The clone carrying this T cell receptor beta chain has at least ten counts. Antigen unknown. The data are from a study of CD8+ T cells in alopecia areata. Study in general: Severity scoring for treated patients was based on the percentage of affected scalp area. Findings of the study overall: The study found that many expanded lesional clones persisted in scalp and blood during tofacitinib. Although TCR sharing was seen in mice, sharing across patients was less clear, possibly for HLA-related reasons.

This CDR3 has 17 amino acids. In germline, CDR1 is SGHRS, CDR2 YFSETQ. V dropped 4 bases and J dropped 1 base, with 15 bases sitting between them. cDNA prepared by RNA extraction and subsequent reverse transcription served as the template for sequencing. Here immunoSEQ multiplex PCR was the method, and the copy in TCRdb shows in-frame clones only, minus some. The sample lists about 200,000 clones, more than 30% seen once, with 0.45% to 0.55% in the top ten. Treatment specified: oral pan-JAK inhibitor, 5-10 mg twice daily. The chain joins TRBV5-1 to TRBJ2-6, with a possible D match to TRBD1 (6 bases). Source: CD4+ T cells sorted from blood, taken at approximately week 30, from a patient treated with tofacitinib. The sequence was collected from a human donor with alopecia areata. The CDR3 region is CASSPQQGTSGANVLTF. The CDR3, as DNA: TGCGCCAGCAGCCCACAACAGGGTACGTCTGGGGCCAACGTCCTGACTTTC.